These T cell receptor beta chains were read from a single sample in a study of OX40 agonist ivuxolimab in advanced cancers. Repertoires were generated with immunoSEQ multiplex PCR, while TCRdb's copy carries only in-frame clones and drops some. The sample shows 60,000 to 90,000 clones, about nine tenths of them seen only once. The starting material was CD4+ or CD8+ T cells sorted from blood, obtained in a trial of the OX40 agonist ivuxolimab. The receptor set was obtained from an adult with an advanced solid tumor such as melanoma, head and neck, liver or kidney cancer. The CDR3 runs from the conserved cysteine through the conserved F or W. D genes are given only for firm matches. For some rows the clone size is stated as once, few or many, or as a class when expanded; others skip it.

TRBV28	TRBD2	TRBJ2-3	-	TGTGCCAGCACCCCTGTCGGCCCTTCGGGGGGGTATACGCAGTATTTT	CASTPVGPSGGYTQYF
TRBV30	-	TRBJ1-1	few	TGTGCCTGGAGTGTGAAGGCGGGGACCACTGAAGCTTTCTTT	CAWSVKAGTTEAFF
TRBV19	-	TRBJ1-5	-	TGTGCCAGTAGTCCCATCTCAGGGGCGAATCAGCCCCAGCATTTT	CASSPISGANQPQHF
TRBV28	-	TRBJ1-3	once	TGTGCCAGCGTGGAGGGGATCCCCTCTGGAAACACCATATATTTT	CASVEGIPSGNTIYF
TRBV28	TRBD1	TRBJ2-7	-	TGTGCCAGCAGTTTAGTTTTCGGACAGGGGTACTTC	CASSLVFGQGYF
TRBV10-3	-	TRBJ1-5	-	TGTGCCATCAGTGAGTCGAACGGGAGCAATCAGCCCCAGCATTTT	CAISESNGSNQPQHF
TRBV28	-	TRBJ1-2	-	TGTGCCAGCAATTGGGGTTCCTATGGCTACACCTTC	CASNWGSYGYTF
TRBV13	TRBD1	TRBJ2-1	-	TGTGCCAGCTCACCCCCGGGACAGACCCTCGATGAGCAGTTCTTC	CASSPPGQTLDEQFF
TRBV5-1	-	TRBJ1-1	-	TGCGCCAGCAGCTTCAGGGTGGGCACTGAAGCTTTCTTT	CASSFRVGTEAFF
TRBV19	-	TRBJ2-3	-	TGTGCCAGGGAGGCCAGGGGCGGGGTCACAGATACGCAGTATTTT	CAREARGGVTDTQYF
TRBV28	TRBD2	TRBJ2-1	-	TGTGCCAGCAGGGGACTAGCGGCAAGCTCCTACAATGAGCAGTTCTTC	CASRGLAASSYNEQFF